This T cell receptor beta chain was sequenced for a study of blood T cell repertoires in COVID-19. Turning to the study itself: The origin of the acute and convalescent COVID-19 samples was the United States, Italy and Spain. The cDNA or gDNA used as material had been derived from T cells, B-cell-depleted T cells, or PBMCs.

In the authors' methods: Estimation of nucleated cell counts relied on the amplification of reference gene primers. Assay: immunoSEQ multiplex PCR; the TCRdb copy retains only in-frame clones and omits some. V, J and clone size are taken as reported in that table, and D and trimming were inferred from the DNA itself. The sample has about 200,000 clones, roughly nine tenths seen once. The sequenced sample consisted of peripheral blood. This TCR was recovered from a woman aged 70 to 79 with acute or convalescent COVID-19.

In DNA, the CDR3 is TGCGCCAGCAGCTTGGCTCAGATAAGCTCCTACGAGCAGTACTTC. It encodes CASSLAQISSYEQYF. The J gene is TRBJ2-7, the V gene TRBV5-1; no definite D call. This CDR3 is 15 amino acids long. V dropped 0 bases and J dropped 0 bases, with 10 bases sitting between them. Germline V gene data show CDR1 as SGHRS and CDR2 as YFSETQ.